The 12 T cell receptor beta chains reported below all come from one sample, sequenced in a study of CD8+CD57+ T cells in acquired aplastic anemia. Genomic DNA templated the TCR beta VDJ and CDR3 profiling. TCRdb analysed the reads with MiXCR anew, one entry per CDR3 protein. The data show over 150,000 distinct CDR3 sequences, 50% to 65% seen once. Individuals selected for sequencing had exhibited CD8+CD57+ cell expansion on flow cytometry. The sequencing input was sorted CD4+, CD8+, or CD8+CD57+ T cells (not recorded which) from PBMCs. These receptors all come from a human donor with aplastic anemia.

This clonotype was observed a single time. The chain employs TRBV25-1 and TRBJ2-1; 7 bases line up with TRBD2. This CDR3 has 16 amino acids. Germline loops: CDR1 MGHDK, CDR2 SYGVNS. The J segment lost 4 bases and the V segment lost 5 bases, leaving 11 bases of the junction unmatched. CDR3 in amino acids: CASSFPSQRGYNEQFF. The DNA of the CDR3 is TGTGCCAGCAGTTTTCCGTCCCAGCGGGGATACAATGAGCAGTTCTTC.

This clonotype was detected many times. V gene TRBV9 combines with J gene TRBJ2-3; a weak D match, TRBD2 (7 bases). Trimming removed 6 bases from V and 5 bases from J, with 16 bases in between. The CDR3 sequence is 14 residues long. Germline V lookup: CDR1 SGDLS, CDR2 YYNGEE. The CDR3 sequence: CASTVGRGEDTQYF. CDR3 nucleotide sequence: TGTGCCAGCACCGTGGGGAGGGGGGAAGATACGCAGTATTTT.

V and J are TRBV12-5 and TRBJ2-1; D might be TRBD2 (5 bases). V lost 0 bases and J 12 bases, leaving 12 bases between the germline ends. This CDR3 comprises 13 residues. Germline CDR1 LGHNT, CDR2 FRNRAP. CDR3: CASGLVLGDTQFF. CDR3 coding DNA: TGTGCTAGTGGTTTGGTACTAGGAGATACGCAGTTCTTC.

The V gene is TRBV9, the J gene TRBJ2-5; no clear D. The CDR3 sequence is 15 residues long. The ends were cut back, 0 bases at V and 5 bases at J, with 14 bases in the middle. Germline V gene lookup returns CDR1 SGDLS and CDR2 YYNGEE. In DNA form, the CDR3 reads TGTGCCAGCAGCGTAGGATCGGATGAAGGGGAGACCCAGTACTTC. The encoded protein is CASSVGSDEGETQYF.

Ten or more counts support this clonotype. The V call is TRBV5-8, the J call TRBJ1-2; D not certain. Germline V gene data show CDR1 as SGHTS and CDR2 as YDEGEE. V lost 4 bases and J lost 1, with 14 bases in between. The CDR3 consists of 15 residues. CDR3 loop: CASSPGSHRNYGYTF. CDR3 DNA: TGTGCCAGCAGCCCCGGGTCCCACCGTAACTATGGCTACACCTTC.

This chain links TRBV6-5 with TRBJ1-1, with D possibly TRBD1 on 5 matching bases. V lost 5 bases and J lost 2, with 18 bases in between. This CDR3 is built from 16 residues. In germline, CDR1 is MNHEY, CDR2 SVGAGI. This chain's CDR3 is CASSLGRQGPNTEAFF. CDR3 DNA sequence: TGTGCCAGCAGTCTAGGTAGGCAGGGACCTAACACTGAAGCTTTCTTT.

This clonotype occurred many times. This chain joins TRBV29-1 and TRBJ1-2, with D hard to call. This CDR3 region has 12 residues. Germline V gene lookup returns CDR1 SQVTM and CDR2 ANQGSEA. V lost 6 bases to trimming and J lost 4 bases, with 12 bases between them. The CDR3 sequence: CSVPYGSYGYTF. CDR3 DNA: TGCAGCGTGCCCTATGGGTCCTATGGCTACACCTTC. Supplemented by reference TRBV29-1 and TRBJ1-2, the full variable domain reads SAVISQKPSRDICQRGTSLTIQCQVDSQVTMMFWYRQQPGQSLTLIATANQGSEATYESGFVIDKFPISRPNLTFSTLTVSNMSPEDSSIYLCSVPYGSYGYTFGSGTRLTVV.

The CDR3 nucleotides are TGTGCCAGCAGCGGGAGTTACAATGAGCAGTTCTTC. Residues: CASSGSYNEQFF. The V call is TRBV7-3, the J call TRBJ2-1; tentative D call: TRBD2 (5 bases). CDR1 is SGHTA and CDR2 is FQGTGA in the germline V gene. CDR3 length equals 12 residues. V was cut by 5 bases and J by 4 bases, with 6 bases left in between.

The chain joins TRBV6-6 to TRBJ1-2; D not certain. Germline V CDR1 and CDR2: MNHNY, SVGAGI (reference sequence). V shed 2 bases and J shed 7 bases, with 20 bases lying between them. This CDR3 spans 16 amino acids. In nucleotides, the CDR3 is TGTGCCAGCAGTTACGATTTCCTAGGGAGGATCAGTGGCTACACCTTC. It is translated as CASSYDFLGRISGYTF.

This clonotype was observed at least ten times. The rearrangement joins TRBV12-5 to TRBJ1-1; D may be TRBD1 (5 bases). Deletions cut 10 bases from V and 5 bases from J, with 26 bases between. From germline, CDR1 is LGHNT and CDR2 FRNRAP. This CDR3 has 16 amino acids. The CDR3 reads CAIGDPPVDEGTEAFF. DNA for the CDR3: TGTGCTATTGGGGATCCCCCGGTTGACGAGGGGACTGAAGCTTTCTTT.

This chain joins TRBV6-6 and TRBJ2-7; a weak D match, TRBD1 (6 bases). Germline loops: CDR1 MNHNY, CDR2 SVGAGI (reference sequence). The CDR3 length is 14 residues. Trimming pared 6 bases from V and 5 bases from J, leaving 17 bases between. The CDR3 is CASSQTGYPDEQYF. The CDR3 nucleotides read TGTGCCAGCAGCCAAACAGGGTATCCCGACGAGCAGTACTTC.

This chain uses TRBV6-2 or TRBV6-3 with TRBJ2-3, with 9 positions matching TRBD2. Germline V gene data show CDR1 as MNHEY and CDR2 as SVGEGT. The CDR3 consists of 17 residues. Trimming removed 6 bases from V and 2 bases from J; junction bases left unmatched: 12. The CDR3, as DNA: TGTGCCAGCAGCCTGTGGGGGCTAGCGGGGCACACAGATACGCAGTATTTT. Encoded protein: CASSLWGLAGHTDTQYF.